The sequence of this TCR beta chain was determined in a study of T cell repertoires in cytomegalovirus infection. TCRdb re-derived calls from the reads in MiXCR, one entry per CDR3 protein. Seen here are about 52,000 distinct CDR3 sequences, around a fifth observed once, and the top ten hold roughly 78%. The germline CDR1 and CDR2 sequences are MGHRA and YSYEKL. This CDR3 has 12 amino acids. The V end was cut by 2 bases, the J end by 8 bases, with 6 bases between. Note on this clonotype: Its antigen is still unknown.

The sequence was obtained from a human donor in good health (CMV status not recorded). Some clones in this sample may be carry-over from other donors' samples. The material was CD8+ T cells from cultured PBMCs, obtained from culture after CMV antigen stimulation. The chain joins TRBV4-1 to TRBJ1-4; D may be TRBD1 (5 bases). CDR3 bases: TGCGCCAGCAGCCAAAACAGGGAAAAACTGTTTTTT. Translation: CASSQNREKLFF.